This T cell receptor beta chain emerged from a study of blood T cell repertoires in COVID-19. Across the whole study: Samples of COVID-19 (acute and convalescent) were obtained from the United States, Italy and Spain.

The repertoire was sequenced with immunoSEQ multiplex PCR; TCRdb's copy has only in-frame clones and lacks some. The data contain 250,000 to 300,000 clones, 65% to 85% of them singletons. This clonotype was sampled from an elderly man with acute or convalescent COVID-19. Source material: peripheral blood.

Written as DNA, the CDR3 is TGTGCCAGCAGCTCCGAGAGGATCACCGGGGAGCTGTTTTTT. As protein: CASSSERITGELFF. The V gene is TRBV11-2, the J gene TRBJ2-2; D uncertain. CDR1 SGHAT and CDR2 FQNNGV come from the germline V gene. Trimming took 4 bases from V and 4 from J, leaving 10 bases between them. The CDR3 has 14 amino acids.